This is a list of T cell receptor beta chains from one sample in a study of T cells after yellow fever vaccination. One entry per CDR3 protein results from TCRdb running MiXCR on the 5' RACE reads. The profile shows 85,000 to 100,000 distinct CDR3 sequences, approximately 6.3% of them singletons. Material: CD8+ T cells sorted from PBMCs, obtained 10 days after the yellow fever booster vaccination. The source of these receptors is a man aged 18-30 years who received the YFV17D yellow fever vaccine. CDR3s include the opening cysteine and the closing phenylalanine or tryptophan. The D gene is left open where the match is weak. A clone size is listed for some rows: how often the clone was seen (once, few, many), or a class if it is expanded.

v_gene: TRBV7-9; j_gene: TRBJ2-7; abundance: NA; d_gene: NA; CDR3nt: TGTGCCAGCAGCCCCCAGTGGGACTACGAGCAGTACTTC; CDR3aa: CASSPQWDYEQYF
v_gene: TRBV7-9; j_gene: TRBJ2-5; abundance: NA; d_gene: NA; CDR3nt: TGTGCCAGCAGCCCGGACAAGTACCAAGAGACCCTGTACTTC; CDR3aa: CASSPDKYQETLYF
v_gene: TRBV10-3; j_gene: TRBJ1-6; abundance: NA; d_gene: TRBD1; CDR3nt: TGTGCCATCAGTGAGTGGGCCCGACGGGACAGGGATAATTCACCCCTCCACTTT; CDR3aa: CAISEWARRDRDNSPLHF
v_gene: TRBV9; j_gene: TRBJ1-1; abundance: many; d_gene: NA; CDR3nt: TGTGCCAGCAGCGTAGGCTCGCCGGGGGCCACTGAAGCTTTCTTT; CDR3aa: CASSVGSPGATEAFF
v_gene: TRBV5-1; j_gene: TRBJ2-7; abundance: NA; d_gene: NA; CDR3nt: TGCGCCAGCAGCCAGCCCCGGGACACAGAGGCCTACGAGCAGTACTTC; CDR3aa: CASSQPRDTEAYEQYF
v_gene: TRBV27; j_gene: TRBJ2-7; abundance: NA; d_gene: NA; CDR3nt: TGTGCCAGCAGTATCACAGGGTACTCCTACGAGCAGTACTTC; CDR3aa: CASSITGYSYEQYF
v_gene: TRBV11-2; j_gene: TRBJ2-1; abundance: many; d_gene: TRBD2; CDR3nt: TGTGCCAGCAGCCCTCTAGCGGGAGAGCAGTTCTTC; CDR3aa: CASSPLAGEQFF
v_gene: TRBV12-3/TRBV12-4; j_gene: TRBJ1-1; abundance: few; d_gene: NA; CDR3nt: TGTGCCAGCAGTCCCAGGACCGTGAACACTGAAGCTTTCTTT; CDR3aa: CASSPRTVNTEAFF
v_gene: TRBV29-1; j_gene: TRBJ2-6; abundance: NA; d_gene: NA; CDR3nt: TGCAGCGTTGAGGGCCGAACCGGTCCCCATAGGTCTGGGGCCAACGTCCTGACTTTC; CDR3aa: CSVEGRTGPHRSGANVLTF
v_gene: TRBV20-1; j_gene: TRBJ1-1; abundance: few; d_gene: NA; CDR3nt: TGCAGTGCTAGAGGGAACCAGGCTGAAGCTTTCTTT; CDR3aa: CSARGNQAEAFF
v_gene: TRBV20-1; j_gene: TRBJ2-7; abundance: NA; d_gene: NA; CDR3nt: TGCAGTGCTCCCGGGTTCTGGCGGGGTACCTACGAGCAGTACTTC; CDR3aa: CSAPGFWRGTYEQYF
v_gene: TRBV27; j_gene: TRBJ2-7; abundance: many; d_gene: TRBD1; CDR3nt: TGTGCCAGCAGTTCCTACCGGACAGGGGCGTCCTACGAGCAGTACTTC; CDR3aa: CASSSYRTGASYEQYF
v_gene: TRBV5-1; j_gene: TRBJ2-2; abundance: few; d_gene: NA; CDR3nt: TGCGCCAGCAGCTGGGACACCGGGGAGCTGTTTTTT; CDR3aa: CASSWDTGELFF
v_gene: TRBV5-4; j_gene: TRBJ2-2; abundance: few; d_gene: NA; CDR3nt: TGTGCCAGCAGTCTAACCGGCGGGGAGCTGTTTTTT; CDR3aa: CASSLTGGELFF
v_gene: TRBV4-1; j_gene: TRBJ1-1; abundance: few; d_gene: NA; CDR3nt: TGCGCCAGCAGCGTTCCAGGATCGGGCACTGAAGCTTTCTTT; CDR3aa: CASSVPGSGTEAFF
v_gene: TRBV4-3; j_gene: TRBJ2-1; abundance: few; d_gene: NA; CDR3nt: TGCGCCAGCAGCCAAGATTCCAACGGTCCGTCACAGCAGTTCTTC; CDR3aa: CASSQDSNGPSQQFF
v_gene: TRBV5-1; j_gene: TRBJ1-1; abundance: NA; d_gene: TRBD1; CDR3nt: TGCGCCAGCAGCTTTACAGGGGGACTCACTGAAGCTTTCTTT; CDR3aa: CASSFTGGLTEAFF
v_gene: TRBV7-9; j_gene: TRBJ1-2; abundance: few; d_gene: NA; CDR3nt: TGTGCCAGCAGCATACCAGACGGAGACTATGGCTACACCTTC; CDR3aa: CASSIPDGDYGYTF
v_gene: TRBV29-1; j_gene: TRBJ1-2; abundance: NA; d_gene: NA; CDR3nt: TGCAGCTTTTGGCGGGGGGGTAGCTATGGCTACACCTTC; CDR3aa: CSFWRGGSYGYTF
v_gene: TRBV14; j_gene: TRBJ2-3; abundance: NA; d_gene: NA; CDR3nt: TGTGCCAGCAGCCAAGGGGCCTACGATACGCAGTATTTT; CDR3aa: CASSQGAYDTQYF
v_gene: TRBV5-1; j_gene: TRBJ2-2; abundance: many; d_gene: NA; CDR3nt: TGCGCCAGCAGCTTGTATCCAGAGGGGACCGGGGAGCTGTTTTTT; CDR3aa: CASSLYPEGTGELFF
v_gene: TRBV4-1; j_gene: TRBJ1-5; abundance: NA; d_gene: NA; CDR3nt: TGCGCCAGCAGCCAAGTGTCGGGACTTGGAGCCCAGCATTTT; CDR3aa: CASSQVSGLGAQHF
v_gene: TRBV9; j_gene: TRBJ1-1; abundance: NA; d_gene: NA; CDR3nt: TGTGCCAGCAGCCTCTCTGGGGACACTGAAGCTTTCTTT; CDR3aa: CASSLSGDTEAFF
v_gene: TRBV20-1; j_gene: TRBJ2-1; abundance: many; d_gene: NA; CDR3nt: TGCAGTGCTAGGCTACCGGGTTTTGAGGGCCCTTACAATGAGCAGTTCTTC; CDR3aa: CSARLPGFEGPYNEQFF
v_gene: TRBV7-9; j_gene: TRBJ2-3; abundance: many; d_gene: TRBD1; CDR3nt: TGTGCCAGCAGCTTGGCCCAGGGGGCAGATACGCAGTATTTT; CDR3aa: CASSLAQGADTQYF
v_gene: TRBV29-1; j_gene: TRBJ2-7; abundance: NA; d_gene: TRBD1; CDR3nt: TGCAGCGTTGACGGAGGGCAGGGGGCGAGCTCCTACGAGCAGTACTTC; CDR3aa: CSVDGGQGASSYEQYF
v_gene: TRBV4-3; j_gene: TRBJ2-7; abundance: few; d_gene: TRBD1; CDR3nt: TGCGCCAGCAGCCCTGACAGGGCTAGTCACGAGCAGTACTTC; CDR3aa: CASSPDRASHEQYF
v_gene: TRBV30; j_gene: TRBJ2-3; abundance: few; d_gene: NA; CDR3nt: TGTGCCTGGAGTGTGGACAGCGAGTCAGATACGCAGTATTTT; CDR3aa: CAWSVDSESDTQYF
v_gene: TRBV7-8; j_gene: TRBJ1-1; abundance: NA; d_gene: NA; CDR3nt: TGTGCCAGCAGCTTAGGTGCGCCAGGGAACACTGAAGCTTTCTTT; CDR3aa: CASSLGAPGNTEAFF
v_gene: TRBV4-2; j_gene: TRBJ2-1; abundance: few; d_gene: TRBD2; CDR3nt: TGTGCCAGCAGCCAAGTTCGGGGAGCGGGGGGCGGATTCGATGAGCAGTTCTTC; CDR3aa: CASSQVRGAGGGFDEQFF
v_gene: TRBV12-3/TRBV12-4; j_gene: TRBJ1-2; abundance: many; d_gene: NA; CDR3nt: TGTGCCAGCAGTTTAATACCAATCCGAGGTGGCTACACCTTC; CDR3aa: CASSLIPIRGGYTF
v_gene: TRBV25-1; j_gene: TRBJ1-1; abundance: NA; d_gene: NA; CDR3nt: TGTGCCAGCAGAGCACAGCGTGAAGCTTTCTTT; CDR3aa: CASRAQREAFF
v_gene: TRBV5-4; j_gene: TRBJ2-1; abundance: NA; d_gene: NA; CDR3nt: TGTGCCAGCATCCTAATGGGATCCAACAATGAGCAGTTCTTC; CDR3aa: CASILMGSNNEQFF
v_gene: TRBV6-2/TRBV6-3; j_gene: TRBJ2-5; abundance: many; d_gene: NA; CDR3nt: TGTGCCAGCAGTTACTCGACTCTCGACGACGTTGAAGAGACCCAGTACTTC; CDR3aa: CASSYSTLDDVEETQYF
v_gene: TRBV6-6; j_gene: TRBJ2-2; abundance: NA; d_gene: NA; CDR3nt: TGTGCCAGCGGTGCCGCCGGGGAGCTGTTTTTT; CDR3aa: CASGAAGELFF
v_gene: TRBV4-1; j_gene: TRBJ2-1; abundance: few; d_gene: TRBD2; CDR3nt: TGCGCCAGCAGCCAAGGGCGGGGGGGCCTAGGGGATCAGTTCTTC; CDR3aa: CASSQGRGGLGDQFF
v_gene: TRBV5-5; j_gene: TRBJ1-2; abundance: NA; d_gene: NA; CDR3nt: TGTGCCAGCAGCCCTTGGACCGCAGGAGGAAATGGCTACACCTTC; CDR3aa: CASSPWTAGGNGYTF
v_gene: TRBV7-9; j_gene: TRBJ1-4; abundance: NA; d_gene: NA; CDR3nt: TGTGCCAGCAGCCCACTCTTTGCACAATTGGATGAAAAACTGTTTTTT; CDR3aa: CASSPLFAQLDEKLFF
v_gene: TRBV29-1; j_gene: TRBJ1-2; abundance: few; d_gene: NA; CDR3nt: TGCAGCGTTCGGGGGGATCAGGGCTACACCTTC; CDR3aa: CSVRGDQGYTF
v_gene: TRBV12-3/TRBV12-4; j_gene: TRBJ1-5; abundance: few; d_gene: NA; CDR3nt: TGTGCCAGCAGTTTACACACAGGGCCGGATCAGCCCCAGCATTTT; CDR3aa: CASSLHTGPDQPQHF
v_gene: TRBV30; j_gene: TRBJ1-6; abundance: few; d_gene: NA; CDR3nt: TGTGCCTGGAGGGGGGGAGTGGTGCCCCTCCACTTT; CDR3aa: CAWRGGVVPLHF
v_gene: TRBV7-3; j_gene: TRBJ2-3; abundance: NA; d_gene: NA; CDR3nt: TGTGCCAGCAGCTTATCGCTGGTAGATACGCAGTATTTT; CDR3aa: CASSLSLVDTQYF
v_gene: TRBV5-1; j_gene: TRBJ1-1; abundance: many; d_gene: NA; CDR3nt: TGCGCCAGCAGCTTAAGGGTTGTCGATGGGAACACTGAAGCTTTCTTT; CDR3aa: CASSLRVVDGNTEAFF
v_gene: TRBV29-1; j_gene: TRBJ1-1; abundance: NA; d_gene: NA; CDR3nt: TGCAGCGTTGCAGGGTCGAACACTGAAGCTTTCTTT; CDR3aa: CSVAGSNTEAFF
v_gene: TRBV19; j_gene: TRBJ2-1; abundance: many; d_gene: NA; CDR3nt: TGTGCCAGTAGTAAATCAGGGAACCTCTACAATGAGCAGTTCTTC; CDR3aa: CASSKSGNLYNEQFF
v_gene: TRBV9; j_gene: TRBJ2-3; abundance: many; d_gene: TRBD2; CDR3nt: TGTGCCAGCAGCGTAGAGGGAGGGGCTAGCACAGATACGCAGTATTTT; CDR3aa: CASSVEGGASTDTQYF
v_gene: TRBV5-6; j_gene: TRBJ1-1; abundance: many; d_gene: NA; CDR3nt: TGTGCCAGCAGCTTTATGTCGGCTGAAGCTTTCTTT; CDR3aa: CASSFMSAEAFF
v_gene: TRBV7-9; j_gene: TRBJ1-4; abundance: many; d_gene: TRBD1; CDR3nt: TGTGCCAGCAGCTCTGGGACCAGGGGGCTGTTGGAAAAACTGTTTTTT; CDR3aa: CASSSGTRGLLEKLFF
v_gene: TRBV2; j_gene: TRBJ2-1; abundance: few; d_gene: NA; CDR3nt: TGTGCCAGCAGCGAACGGTACAATGAGCAGTTCTTC; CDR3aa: CASSERYNEQFF
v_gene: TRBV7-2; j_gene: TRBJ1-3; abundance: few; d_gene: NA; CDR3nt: TGTGCCAGCAGCTTGGGCCGTTACTCTGGAAACACCATATATTTT; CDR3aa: CASSLGRYSGNTIYF
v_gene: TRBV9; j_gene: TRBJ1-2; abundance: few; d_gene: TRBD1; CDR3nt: TGTGCCAGCAGCGTAGTGGGGACAGAAAACGGCTACACCTTC; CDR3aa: CASSVVGTENGYTF
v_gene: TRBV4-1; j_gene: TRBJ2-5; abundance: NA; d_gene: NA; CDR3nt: TGCGCCAGCAGCAACCTTGAGGGAGAGACCCAGTACTTC; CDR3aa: CASSNLEGETQYF
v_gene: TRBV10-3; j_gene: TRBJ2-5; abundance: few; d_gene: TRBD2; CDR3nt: TGTGCCACGGGAGGGACATCTAAAGAGACCCAGTACTTC; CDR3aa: CATGGTSKETQYF